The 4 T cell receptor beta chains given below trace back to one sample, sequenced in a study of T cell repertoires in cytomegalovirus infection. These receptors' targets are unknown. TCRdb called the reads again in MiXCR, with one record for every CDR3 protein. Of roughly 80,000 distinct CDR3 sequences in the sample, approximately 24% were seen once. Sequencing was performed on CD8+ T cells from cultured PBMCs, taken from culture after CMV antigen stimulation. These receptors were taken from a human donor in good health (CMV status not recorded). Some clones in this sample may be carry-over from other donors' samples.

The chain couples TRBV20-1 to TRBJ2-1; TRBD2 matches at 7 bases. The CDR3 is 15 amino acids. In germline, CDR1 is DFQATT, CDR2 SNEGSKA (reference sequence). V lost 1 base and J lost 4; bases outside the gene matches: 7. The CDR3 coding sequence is TGCAGTGCTAGAGTCGCGGGAGTGAATTACAATGAGCAGTTCTTC. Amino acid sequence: CSARVAGVNYNEQFF.

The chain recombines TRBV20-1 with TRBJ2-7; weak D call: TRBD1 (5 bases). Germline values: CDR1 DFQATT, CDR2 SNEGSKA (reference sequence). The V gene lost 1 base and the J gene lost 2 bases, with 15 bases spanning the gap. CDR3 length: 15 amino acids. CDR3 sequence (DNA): TGCAGTGCTAGAGGGCCCAACGACAGAACCTACGAGCAGTACTTC. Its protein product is CSARGPNDRTYEQYF.

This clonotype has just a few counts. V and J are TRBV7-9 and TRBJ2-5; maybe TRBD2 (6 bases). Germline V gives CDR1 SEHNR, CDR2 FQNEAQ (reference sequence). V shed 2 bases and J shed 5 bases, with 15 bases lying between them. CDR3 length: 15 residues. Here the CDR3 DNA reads TGTGCCAGCAGCTTAAAGAACGGGGAGGCGGAGACCCAGTACTTC. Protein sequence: CASSLKNGEAETQYF.

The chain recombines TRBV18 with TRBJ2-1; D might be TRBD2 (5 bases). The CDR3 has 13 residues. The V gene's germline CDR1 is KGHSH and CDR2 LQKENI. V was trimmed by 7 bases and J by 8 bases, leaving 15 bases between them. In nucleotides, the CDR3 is TGTGCCAGCTTGATAGCGATTTCCGATGAGCAGTTCTTC. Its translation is CASLIAISDEQFF.